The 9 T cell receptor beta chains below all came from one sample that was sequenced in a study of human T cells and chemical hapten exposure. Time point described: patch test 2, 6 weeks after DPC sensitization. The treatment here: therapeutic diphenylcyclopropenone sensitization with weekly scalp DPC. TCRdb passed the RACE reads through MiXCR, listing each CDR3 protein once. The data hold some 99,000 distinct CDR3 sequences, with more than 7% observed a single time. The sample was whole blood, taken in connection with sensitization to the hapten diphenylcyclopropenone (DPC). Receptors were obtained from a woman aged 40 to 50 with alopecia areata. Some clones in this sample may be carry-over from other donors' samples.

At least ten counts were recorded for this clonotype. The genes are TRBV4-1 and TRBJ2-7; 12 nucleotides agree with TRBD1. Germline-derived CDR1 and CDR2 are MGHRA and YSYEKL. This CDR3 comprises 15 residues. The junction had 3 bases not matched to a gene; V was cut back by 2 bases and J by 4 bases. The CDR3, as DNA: TGCGCCAGCAGCCAATCGGGACAGGGGGCTTACGAGCAGTACTTC. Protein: CASSQSGQGAYEQYF.

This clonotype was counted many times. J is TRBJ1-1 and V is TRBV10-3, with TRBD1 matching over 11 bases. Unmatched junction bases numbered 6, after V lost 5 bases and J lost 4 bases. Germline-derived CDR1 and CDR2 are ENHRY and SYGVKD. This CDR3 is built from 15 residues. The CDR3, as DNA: TGTGCCATCAGTCTGGCGGACAGGGGGCCCACTGAAGCTTTCTTT. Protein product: CAISLADRGPTEAFF.

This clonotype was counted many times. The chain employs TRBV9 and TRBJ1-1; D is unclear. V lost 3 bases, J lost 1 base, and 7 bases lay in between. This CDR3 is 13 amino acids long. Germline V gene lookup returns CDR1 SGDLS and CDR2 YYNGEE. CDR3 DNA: TGTGCCAGCAGCGGACAACCGAACACTGAAGCTTTCTTT. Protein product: CASSGQPNTEAFF.

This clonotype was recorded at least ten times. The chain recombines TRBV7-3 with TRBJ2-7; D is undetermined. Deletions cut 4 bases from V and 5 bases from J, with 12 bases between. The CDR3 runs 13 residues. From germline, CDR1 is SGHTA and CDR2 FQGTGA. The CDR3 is CASSYNQWNEQYF. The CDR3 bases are TGTGCCAGCAGCTACAATCAGTGGAACGAGCAGTACTTC.

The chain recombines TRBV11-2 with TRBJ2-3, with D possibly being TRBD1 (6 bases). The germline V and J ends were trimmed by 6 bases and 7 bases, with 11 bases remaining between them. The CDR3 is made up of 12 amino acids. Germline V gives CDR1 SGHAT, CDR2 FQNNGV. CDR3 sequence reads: CASRSGVNTQYF. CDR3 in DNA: TGTGCCAGCAGATCAGGGGTGAATACGCAGTATTTT.

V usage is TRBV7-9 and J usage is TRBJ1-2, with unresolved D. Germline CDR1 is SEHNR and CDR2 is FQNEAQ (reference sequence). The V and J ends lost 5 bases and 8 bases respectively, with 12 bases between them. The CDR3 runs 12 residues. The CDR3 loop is CASSLVRSGYTF. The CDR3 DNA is TGTGCCAGCAGCCTAGTTCGTTCGGGCTACACCTTC.

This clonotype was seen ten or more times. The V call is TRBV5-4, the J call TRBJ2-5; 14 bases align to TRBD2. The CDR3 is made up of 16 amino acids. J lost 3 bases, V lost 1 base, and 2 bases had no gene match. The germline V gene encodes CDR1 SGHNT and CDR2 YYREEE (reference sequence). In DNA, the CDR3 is TGTGCCAGCAGCTTGTTGACTAGCGGGAGGGAAGAGACCCAGTACTTC. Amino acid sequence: CASSLLTSGREETQYF.

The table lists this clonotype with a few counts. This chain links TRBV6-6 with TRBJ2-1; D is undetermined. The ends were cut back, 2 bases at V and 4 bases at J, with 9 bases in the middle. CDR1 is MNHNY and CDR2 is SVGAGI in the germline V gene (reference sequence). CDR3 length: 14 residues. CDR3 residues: CASSYPGGYNEQFF. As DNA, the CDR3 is TGTGCCAGCAGTTACCCGGGCGGTTACAATGAGCAGTTCTTC.

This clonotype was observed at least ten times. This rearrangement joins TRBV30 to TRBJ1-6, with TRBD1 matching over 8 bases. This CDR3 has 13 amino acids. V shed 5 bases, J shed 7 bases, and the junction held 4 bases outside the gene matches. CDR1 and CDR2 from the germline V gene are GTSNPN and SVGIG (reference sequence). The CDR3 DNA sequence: TGTGCCTGGGGGGGACAGGAGAATTCACCCCTCCACTTT. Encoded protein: CAWGGQENSPLHF.